This T cell receptor (beta chain) came from a study of blood T cells in healthy people across ages. Study-level points and caveats: Greater diversity and more naive CD4+ cells were seen in long-lived donors than in aged donors.

Then a second PCR, running roughly 7 to 11 cycles, was carried out with a sample-barcoded 5' primer and a J-beta primer mix. TCRdb called the 5' RACE reads again in MiXCR, with one record for every CDR3 protein. The sample holds roughly 800,000 distinct CDR3 sequences, 55% to 75% seen once. The CDR3 consists of 14 residues. The germline gives CDR1 DFQATT, CDR2 SNEGSKA (reference sequence). The V end was cut by 6 bases, the J end by 0 bases, with 12 bases between. Of note for this clonotype: Its antigen is not identified.

Total RNA, at least 5 micrograms per sample, was extracted from PBMCs. The sequence came from a man aged 25-40 years in good health. The sequenced sample was blood. The chain has TRBV20-1 and TRBJ2-4, with D uncertain. The CDR3 reads CSAPHILAKNIQYF. The CDR3 nucleotides are TGCAGTGCCCCCCACATCCTAGCCAAAAACATTCAGTACTTC.